The rows below give T cell receptor beta chains drawn from one sample of a study of blood T cell repertoires in COVID-19. This table comes from immunoSEQ multiplex PCR, and its TCRdb copy is limited to in-frame clones, with some not included. The repertoire consists of 250,000 or so clones, with roughly 86% occurring once and the leading ten covering about 8.6%. Sequencing was performed on peripheral blood. Receptor source: a man aged 40-49 years with active or convalescent COVID-19. Each CDR3 is given with its conserved first and last residue. Fields, in order: J gene, V gene, clone size, D gene, CDR3 DNA, CDR3 protein. D genes are given only for firm matches. Clone size, where shown, is once, few, many, or a class for clones that have expanded.

TRBJ1-1 | TRBV19 | few | NA | TGTGCCAGTAGTATCGGTTGGGGAGTCACTGAAGCTTTCTTT | CASSIGWGVTEAFF
TRBJ2-3 | TRBV7-3 | NA | NA | TGTGCCAGCAGCCCCCACGGGGAGACAGATACGCAGTATTTT | CASSPHGETDTQYF
TRBJ2-3 | TRBV3-1/TRBV3-2 | NA | TRBD2 | TGTGCCAGCAGCCAAGACCCGGGAGGGACAGATACGCAGTATTTT | CASSQDPGGTDTQYF
TRBJ2-2 | TRBV6-2/TRBV6-3 | NA | TRBD1 | TGTGCCAGCAGTTACCAAACCGGGACAGGGAACACCGGGGAGCTGTTTTTT | CASSYQTGTGNTGELFF
TRBJ2-7 | TRBV28 | NA | NA | TGTGCCAGCAGTTTCCCTTATACTGAGCAGTACTTC | CASSFPYTEQYF
TRBJ1-2 | TRBV28 | NA | TRBD1 | TGTGCCAGCAGCAGAGGGGGGGACAGGTTGAGTGGCTACACCTTC | CASSRGGDRLSGYTF
TRBJ2-4 | TRBV29-1 | NA | TRBD1 | TGCAGCGTAACAGGGGAAGCCAAAAACATTCAGTACTTC | CSVTGEAKNIQYF
TRBJ2-2 | TRBV11-2 | few | NA | TGTGCCAGCAGCTTCCAGGGAACCGGGGAGCTGTTTTTT | CASSFQGTGELFF
TRBJ2-3 | TRBV10-3 | once | TRBD2 | TGTGCCATCAGCGATCCTAGCGGGAGGGGAACAGATACGCAGTATTTT | CAISDPSGRGTDTQYF
TRBJ1-3 | TRBV19 | NA | NA | TGTGCCAGTAAAGAGGGACACTCTGGAAACACCATATATTTT | CASKEGHSGNTIYF
TRBJ2-3 | TRBV4-1 | once | TRBD2 | TGCGCCAGCAGCCAAGATCGAGGTAGCGGGGGGGCCTGGGATACGCAGTATTTT | CASSQDRGSGGAWDTQYF
TRBJ1-1 | TRBV19 | NA | NA | TGTGCCAGTAGTATTGCACAGATGAACACTGAAGCTTTCTTT | CASSIAQMNTEAFF
TRBJ1-6 | TRBV2 | NA | NA | TGTGCCAGCAGTGAACAGGGGCCCTCCTATAATTCACCCCTCCACTTT | CASSEQGPSYNSPLHF
TRBJ2-2 | TRBV7-9 | NA | TRBD1 | TGTGCCAGCAGCGCCGGGACAGGGGGCTCCGGGGAGCTGTTTTTT | CASSAGTGGSGELFF
TRBJ2-3 | TRBV27 | once | NA | TGTGCCAGCAGCCTAGGCCGAGCGGGACAGGGCACAGATACGCAGTATTTT | CASSLGRAGQGTDTQYF
TRBJ2-1 | TRBV6-4 | NA | NA | TGTGCCAGCAGACTCAACAATGAGCAGTTCTTC | CASRLNNEQFF